This T cell receptor beta chain stems from a study of cytomegalovirus exposure and HLA in healthy donors (dated by TCRdb to the late 2010s). A note on the overall study: In an earlier analysis of roughly 590 of the donors, 276 Gb of sequence data and 90 million to 120 million unique TCR beta sequences from 150 million to 200 million T cells were reported. About 320 gigabases of sequencing data and roughly 90 million unique TCR sequences were included in an early release covering about 700 HLA-typed donors. Of the 300 to 450 genotyped donors, 65% to 90% were placed in the genetic ancestry cluster associated with self-reported Caucasian donors. The study aimed to test whether signatures of past pathogen exposure could be identified by cataloging public T cell receptors. The study used immunosequencing to profile the T cell repertoires of about 670 subjects and linked those repertoires to cytomegalovirus serostatus. A separate validation cohort of 100 to 150 different subjects was used in addition to the approximately 700-subject first cohort. High-throughput TCR immunosequencing, statistical association of individual TCRs with disease status, and machine learning were combined to predict cytomegalovirus infection status. In a later analysis, previously published TCR beta repertoires from hundreds of donors were re-analyzed and high-resolution HLA genotyping was added so that TCR occurrence patterns could be studied. In the later analysis, no new phenotypic data were used to find candidate immune exposures; instead, reliance was placed on TCR beta sequences and their occurrence across donors. In an earlier analysis of around 540 of the donors, high-throughput TCR beta sequencing was used to judge whether each TCR beta V gene segment behaved as functional or pseudogenic. Alongside the repertoire data, information on donor age, sex, ethnicity and CMV serostatus was compiled. A later genetic analysis took genome-wide SNP genotypes for about 65% of the 666 donors and used that subset as a discovery cohort. All discovery cohort repertoires had been generated on a single sequencing platform. HLA typing included class I and class II loci at four-digit resolution. The number of typed donors differed by locus: about 620-640 for A, B, C, DRB1 and DQB1; some 500 for DQA1; around 580 for DPA1; and some 450 for DPB1. Five DR-DQ haplotypes were handled as single units for association and clustering, since linkage in the cohort was strong. Across some 400 genotyped donors of the cohort, an average of approximately 240,000 unique TCR beta nucleotide sequences per donor were sequenced, and about a sixth of those sequences were non-productive. The paper's findings and limits, for the study overall: Cytomegalovirus status was reported to be diagnosed by the classifier with high specificity and sensitivity in both the original and validation cohorts. Some IMGT-functional V segments, including TRBV6-2 and TRBV6-3, could not be distinguished by the 87-base-pair reads and were therefore excluded. Most CMV-associated TCR beta chains appeared to be HLA-restricted in a later analysis, and the HLA associations seemed to be driven largely by CMV exposure. Roughly uniform sequencing depth across donors was assumed in presence/absence analyses, although this assumption may not hold. CMV serostatus was the only immune exposure information available for the cohort. According to the authors, the approach could potentially be generalized to other disease states and immunological phenotypes. A few of the identified cytomegalovirus-associated TCR beta chains were confirmed in vitro to be specific for cytomegalovirus antigens. Several of the top co-occurrence clusters appeared to be linked to parvovirus B19, influenza, CMV and Epstein-Barr virus, according to a later analysis. Correlated functional status among segregating V segments might reflect linkage disequilibrium, but an unknown experimental factor could not be ruled out. The study gave a list of over 150 TCR beta chains associated with cytomegalovirus. In a later genetic analysis, a missense DCLRE1C variant was associated with V-gene and J-gene trimming of TCR beta chains, and the association was replicated in an independent cohort. A further reported finding was that TCR beta sequences accurately predicted the HLA-A and HLA-B alleles for most subjects in the first cohort. Most TCR sequences were observed very rarely across donors, whereas some public TCRs were present in many individuals. Broadly in line with IMGT annotations, most TCR beta V segments showed up in productive rearrangements about 87% or about 30% of the time in an earlier analysis of approximately 600 of the donors. A later analysis associated some 17,000 TCR beta sequences with specific HLA alleles at a false discovery rate of 0.05. A later analysis found that TCR association rates varied across HLA loci, with DRB1 alleles showing the most associated TCRs and HLA-C alleles the fewest. Because counts were too low, 15 to 20 rarely observed V segments, including chromosome 9 orphons, were excluded from the earlier analysis of some 590 of the donors. When HLA alleles, especially DR and DQ, strongly co-occurred, attributing TCR associations to individual alleles was difficult. A later analysis found that HLA-associated TCR beta chains were more clonally expanded and had lower generation probabilities than equally common non-associated chains. In a later genetic analysis, fewer N-insertions in productive TCRs were reported among donors in an Asian-associated ancestry cluster than the roughly 700-donor mean. Only TCR beta chains were sequenced in this cohort, and the absence of alpha or paired-chain data limited detectable features. Because HLA typing was unavailable for some donors at each locus, only the typed subset was used in association tests. A cluster of highly shared sequence variants was judged likely to represent a technical artifact of the sequencing pipeline.

Spanning cysteine to phenylalanine, the CDR3 consists of 14 amino acids. CDR3 DNA is the only sequence kept; it has 42 bases, read in frame from the first base. The junction carries 14 bases between V and J, which are trimmed by 7 bases and 7 bases respectively. The germline V gene sets CDR1 to ENHRY and CDR2 to SYGVKD. A remark on this clone: No antigen is known for it. Qualities for individual bases were not recorded, and no much larger clone is one base off.

The cohort consisted of hundreds of healthy bone marrow donors. All cohort members were sampled while nominally healthy, although unrecorded immune exposures were likely present. The donor was CMV seropositive and belonged to the group of about 290 seropositive cohort members. A peripheral blood sample was collected from each donor, and TCR beta sequencing was performed on peripheral blood mononuclear cells. The Qiagen DNeasy Blood Extraction Kit was used to extract genomic DNA from the blood cell samples. The library was prepared using the immunoSEQ multiplex PCR assay. The multiplex PCR relied on a mix of 60 forward primers for TCR Vbeta segments and 13 reverse primers for TCR Jbeta segments. The CDR3 region of rearranged TCR beta genes was amplified from genomic DNA with a multiplex PCR assay. Amplified TCR beta libraries were sequenced as 87-base-pair reads on the Illumina HiSeq System. As for the original processing: A later analysis counted tens of millions of unique TCR beta chains across the 700 or so repertoires, and around 9.9 million of these chains were shared by at least two donors. Raw reads were error-corrected and collapsed into unique sequences by a nearest-neighbor algorithm in which closely related sequences were merged to remove PCR and sequencing errors. To assign V, D and J gene segments, CDR3 sequences were aligned to IMGT reference sequences. For a sequence to be retained, at least a six-nucleotide match to both a V gene segment and a J gene segment was required. A rearrangement was called productive if the CDR3 had no stop codons and remained in frame with V and J, and every other rearrangement was called non-productive. CDR3 was defined by IMGT convention, running from the second conserved V-encoded cysteine to the conserved J-encoded phenylalanine. In an earlier analysis of around 640 of the donors, sequences lacking an unambiguous match to a single V gene segment were excluded. An earlier analysis of 587 of the donors classified V segments as functional when productive rearrangements were above 56.7% and as segregating when the standard deviation between donors was above 5%. A statistical classification framework was built for diagnosing cytomegalovirus status from the catalog of TCR beta chain sequences. In a later analysis, V and J genes were assigned by comparing TCR nucleotide sequences against IMGT/GENE-DB human TR gene sequences. Using the TCRdist pipeline, a later analysis assigned CDR3 sequences along with most-parsimonious VDJ recombination scenarios. In a later analysis, each TCR beta chain was defined by its CDR3 amino acid sequence together with its V-gene family, and reads without a unique V-gene family were excluded. A later analysis removed nearly 600 highly shared, low-generation-probability nucleotide sequences to deal with suspected cross-contamination and a sequencing artifact. A later analysis calculated a clonal expansion index for each public chain from normalized within-repertoire ranks of inferred template counts. Generation probabilities in a later analysis came from a VDJ recombination model fitted to out-of-frame rearrangements, and those results were checked against IGoR. In a later analysis, TCR-TCR, TCR-HLA and TCR-CMV co-occurrence was scored with hypergeometric tests, and a repertoire-size bias correction was applied to TCR pairs. A later analysis estimated false discovery rates by permuting HLA or CMV assignments 20 times. In a later analysis, co-occurring TCRs were grouped using DBSCAN, and TCRdist sequence similarity was added for clustering within HLA-allele-positive subsets. Repertoires with fewer than 30,000 or more than 120,000 public chains were left out of co-occurrence clustering, as were a few repertoires with anomalous nucleotide sharing. TCRdb carries this immuneACCESS record with in-frame sequences only. Its versions omit some clonotypes, under half of them owing to an unresolved V gene in the studies checked, with the rest unexplained. D and trimming come from the DNA, and the V and J calls and clone size come from that table. In all, the sample holds 95,000 to 150,000 clones, and over 15% of those were seen once. Roughly 3% of the sample belongs to the ten largest clones.

The V gene is TRBV10-3 and the J gene is TRBJ1-6, with the D gene call left open. This sequence was found in a female donor in good health and CMV-seropositive. Sequencing was performed on PBMCs. The nucleotide sequence reads as follows: TGTGCCATCACCGACCCGGGTTGGAATTCACCCCTCCACTTT. Its coded protein is CAITDPGWNSPLHF.